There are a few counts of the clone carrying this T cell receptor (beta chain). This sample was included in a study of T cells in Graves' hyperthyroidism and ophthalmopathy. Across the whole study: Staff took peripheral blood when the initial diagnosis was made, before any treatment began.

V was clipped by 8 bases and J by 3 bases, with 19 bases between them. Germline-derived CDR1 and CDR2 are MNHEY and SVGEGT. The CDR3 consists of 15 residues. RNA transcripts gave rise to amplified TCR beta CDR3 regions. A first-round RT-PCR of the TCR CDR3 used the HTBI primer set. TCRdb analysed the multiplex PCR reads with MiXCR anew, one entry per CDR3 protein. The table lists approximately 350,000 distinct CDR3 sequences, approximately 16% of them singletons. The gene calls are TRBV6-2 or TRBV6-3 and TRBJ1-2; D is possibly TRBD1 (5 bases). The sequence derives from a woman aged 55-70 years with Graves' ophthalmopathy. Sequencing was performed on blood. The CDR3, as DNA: TGTGCCAGCGAAAAACCCGGGGCCAGATACTATGGCTACACCTTC. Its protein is CASEKPGARYYGYTF.